The clone carrying this TCR beta chain was seen more than once but under ten times. The antigen is not known. This entry comes from a study of T cell repertoires in cytomegalovirus infection. Findings and caveats of the study: There were HLA-C-restricted CMV-specific TCR beta clonotypes dominating the ex vivo response.

MiXCR was run by TCRdb on the reads, yielding one entry per CDR3 protein. The profile shows 170,000 or so distinct CDR3 sequences, 13% to 15% of them singletons. Germline CDR1 reads DFQATT; CDR2 reads SNEGSKA (reference sequence). The trim removed 4 bases at V and 4 bases at J, leaving 9 bases unmatched. The CDR3 loop spans 15 amino acids. The receptor was isolated from a human donor in good health (CMV status not recorded). Some clones in this sample may be carry-over from other donors' samples. The chain uses TRBV20-1 and TRBJ2-1; TRBD2 matches at 8 bases. What was sequenced was PBMCs. CDR3 coding DNA: TGCAGTGCTACAAGGCCTAGCGGGTCTTACAATGAGCAGTTCTTC. It yields the protein CSATRPSGSYNEQFF.